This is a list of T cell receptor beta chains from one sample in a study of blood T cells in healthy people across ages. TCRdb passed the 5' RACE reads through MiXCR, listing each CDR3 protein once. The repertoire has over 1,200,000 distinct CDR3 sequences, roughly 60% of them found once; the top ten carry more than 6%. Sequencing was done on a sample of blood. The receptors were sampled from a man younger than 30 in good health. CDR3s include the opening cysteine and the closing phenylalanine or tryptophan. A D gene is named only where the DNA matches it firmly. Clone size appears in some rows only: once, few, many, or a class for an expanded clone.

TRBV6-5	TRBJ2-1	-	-	CASSSTGAVDNEQFF	TGTGCCAGCAGCTCCACTGGGGCAGTCGACAATGAGCAGTTCTTC
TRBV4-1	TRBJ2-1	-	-	CASSQIGRARIHNEQFF	TGCGCCAGCAGTCAAATTGGTAGGGCGCGGATCCACAATGAGCAGTTCTTC
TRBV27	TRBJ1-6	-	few	CASSFTGRTYNSPLHF	TGTGCCAGCAGTTTTACAGGGCGGACCTATAATTCACCCCTCCACTTT
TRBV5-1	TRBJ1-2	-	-	CASSLEGDLYYGYTF	TGCGCCAGCAGCTTGGAGGGGGACCTGTACTATGGCTACACCTTC
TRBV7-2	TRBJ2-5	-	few	CASSLQGWYQETQYF	TGTGCCAGCAGCTTGCAGGGGTGGTACCAAGAGACCCAGTACTTC
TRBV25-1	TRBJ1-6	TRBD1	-	CASREDRGDSPLHF	TGTGCCAGCAGGGAAGACAGGGGGGATTCACCCCTCCACTTT
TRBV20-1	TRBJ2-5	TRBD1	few	CSAIPPAGGQETQYF	TGCAGTGCCATACCCCCGGCAGGGGGTCAAGAGACCCAGTACTTC
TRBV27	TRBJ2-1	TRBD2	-	CASSGGGYNEQFF	TGTGCCAGCAGTGGGGGGGGCTACAATGAGCAGTTCTTC
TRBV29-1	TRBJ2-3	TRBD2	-	CSVVSWGGGTDTQYF	TGCAGCGTTGTGTCTTGGGGAGGGGGCACAGATACGCAGTATTTT
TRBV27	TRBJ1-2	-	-	CASRIGAGLGGYTF	TGTGCCAGCAGGATCGGGGCTGGTCTTGGTGGCTACACCTTC
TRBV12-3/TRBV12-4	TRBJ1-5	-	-	CASSAYLDGDQPQHF	TGTGCCAGCAGCGCCTATCTCGACGGCGATCAGCCCCAGCATTTT
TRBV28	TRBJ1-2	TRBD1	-	CASSFLGQLNYGYTF	TGTGCCAGCAGTTTTCTGGGACAGCTGAACTATGGCTACACCTTC
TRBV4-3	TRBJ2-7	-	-	CASSQVSSNEQYF	TGCGCCAGCAGCCAAGTCAGTAGCAACGAGCAGTACTTC
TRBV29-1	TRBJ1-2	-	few	CSVVKPGAASGYGYTF	TGCAGCGTTGTGAAACCGGGAGCGGCCTCGGGTTATGGCTACACCTTC